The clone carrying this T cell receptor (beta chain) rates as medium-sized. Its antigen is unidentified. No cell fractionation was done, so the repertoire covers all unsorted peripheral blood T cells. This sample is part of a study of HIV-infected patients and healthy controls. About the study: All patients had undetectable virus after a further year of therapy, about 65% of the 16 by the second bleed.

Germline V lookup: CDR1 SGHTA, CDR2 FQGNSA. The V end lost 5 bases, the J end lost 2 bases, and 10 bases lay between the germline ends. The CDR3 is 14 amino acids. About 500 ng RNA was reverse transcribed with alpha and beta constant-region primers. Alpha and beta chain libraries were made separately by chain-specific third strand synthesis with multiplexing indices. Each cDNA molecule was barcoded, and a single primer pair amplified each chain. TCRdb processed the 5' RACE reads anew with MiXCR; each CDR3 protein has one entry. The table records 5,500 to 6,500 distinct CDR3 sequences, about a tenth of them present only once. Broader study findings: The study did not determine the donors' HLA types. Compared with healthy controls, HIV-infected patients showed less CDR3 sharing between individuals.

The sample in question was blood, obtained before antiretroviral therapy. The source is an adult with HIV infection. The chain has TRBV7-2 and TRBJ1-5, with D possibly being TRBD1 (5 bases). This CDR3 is CASSARVGNQPQHF. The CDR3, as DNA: TGTGCCAGCAGCGCCAGGGTGGGCAATCAGCCCCAGCATTTT.